This is a list of T cell receptor beta chains from one sample in a study of blood T cell repertoires in COVID-19. Libraries were prepared by immunoSEQ multiplex PCR; TCRdb keeps only in-frame clonotypes and omits some of them. The table lists about 140,000 clones, about 80% of them singletons. Sequences were obtained from PBMCs or T cells enriched from blood (not recorded which). The origin of the receptors is a woman under 30 who had been exposed to COVID-19. Both conserved end residues are part of each CDR3. The order of the fields is clone size, V gene, J gene, D gene, CDR3 DNA, CDR3 protein. The D gene is left open where the match is weak. A row's size may be missing; if present it is once, few, many or a size class.

once	TRBV30	TRBJ1-1	TRBD1	TGTGCCTGGAGCCCACTCGGACAGGGGGCTTTTAACACTGAAGCTTTCTTT	CAWSPLGQGAFNTEAFF
.	TRBV12-3/TRBV12-4	TRBJ1-2	.	TGTGCCAGCTCACAGGCAAACTATGGCTACACCTTC	CASSQANYGYTF
.	TRBV9	TRBJ2-6	TRBD2	TGTGCCAGCAGCGTATATCCTAGCGGGACTACTGGGGCCAACGTCCTGACTTTC	CASSVYPSGTTGANVLTF
.	TRBV7-8	TRBJ1-1	.	TGTGCCAGCAGCTTAGGTCGTCAGTTGAACACTGAAGCTTTCTTT	CASSLGRQLNTEAFF
.	TRBV2	TRBJ2-1	.	TGTGCCACGACTAGGGACAATGAGCAGTTCTTC	CATTRDNEQFF
.	TRBV18	TRBJ2-3	.	TGTGCCAGCTCACCAGCGTCCTTCACCCATACGCAGTATTTT	CASSPASFTHTQYF
.	TRBV19	TRBJ2-7	.	TGTGCCAGTAGTATAGAAGACAGGTTCTCCTCCTACGAGCAGTACTTC	CASSIEDRFSSYEQYF
once	TRBV29-1	TRBJ1-5	.	TGCAGCGTTGCGTCAGGATATAGCAATCAGCCCCAGCATTTT	CSVASGYSNQPQHF
few	TRBV29-1	TRBJ1-5	TRBD1	TGCAGCGTCGCTGACAGGGGCGGACAGTCCCAGCATTTT	CSVADRGGQSQHF
.	TRBV29-1	TRBJ1-1	.	TGCAGCGTTGGGAGAAACACTGAAGCTTTCTTT	CSVGRNTEAFF
once	TRBV5-1	TRBJ2-5	TRBD2	TGCGCCAGCAGCCATACTAGCGGGAGAGGGGCAGAGACCCAGTACTTC	CASSHTSGRGAETQYF
few	TRBV19	TRBJ2-2	.	TGTGCCAGTAGTCCTCCCGGACACACGGCGAACACCGGGGAGCTGTTTTTT	CASSPPGHTANTGELFF
.	TRBV28	TRBJ1-4	.	TGTGCCAGCAGTCCCGGAGGGACTACCCCCGAAAAACTGTTTTTT	CASSPGGTTPEKLFF
.	TRBV24-1	TRBJ2-1	.	TGTGCCACCAGTTCCCCGGGGGTTTCGTGGAATGAGCAGTTCTTC	CATSSPGVSWNEQFF
.	TRBV4-1	TRBJ1-3	.	TGCGCCAGCAGCCAAGTCCTAAGACAGAGCTCTGGAAACACCATATATTTT	CASSQVLRQSSGNTIYF
once	TRBV6-5	TRBJ1-2	.	TGTGCCAGCAGTCCCAGCGGTGGTGACGGCTACACCTTC	CASSPSGGDGYTF
.	TRBV19	TRBJ1-5	TRBD1	TGTGCCAGTAGTATCCTAGGACAGGGGGCAGGGCAGCCCCAGCATTTT	CASSILGQGAGQPQHF
.	TRBV27	TRBJ1-5	.	TGTGCCAGCAGTTACGGGGGGGGTCAGCCCCAGCATTTT	CASSYGGGQPQHF
.	TRBV9	TRBJ1-4	.	TGTGCCAGCAGCGTAGCGGGGTCAACTAATGAAAAACTGTTTTTT	CASSVAGSTNEKLFF
once	TRBV30	TRBJ2-7	.	TGTGCCTCCCAAGGGGGAGTTAGGGAGCAGTACTTC	CASQGGVREQYF
many	TRBV6-4	TRBJ1-1	TRBD1	TGTGCCAGCAACCACCCGACAGGGGGAGGCACTGAAGCTTTCTTT	CASNHPTGGGTEAFF
once	TRBV3-1/TRBV3-2	TRBJ2-1	.	TGTGCCAGCAGCCAAGAATCGGGAATAACCTACAATGAGCAGTTCTTC	CASSQESGITYNEQFF
.	TRBV5-1	TRBJ2-1	TRBD2	TGCGCCAGCAGCTGGACAGGACTAGCGGGGGGAGATGAGCAGTTCTTC	CASSWTGLAGGDEQFF
.	TRBV19	TRBJ2-3	.	TGTGCCAGTAGTCCGCGACTAGGGACTAGCACAGATACGCAGTATTTT	CASSPRLGTSTDTQYF
.	TRBV11-2	TRBJ2-2	.	TGTGCCAGCGCAGGGCGTCACACCGGGGAGCTGTTTTTT	CASAGRHTGELFF
few	TRBV28	TRBJ2-7	.	TGTGCCAGCAGTTTAAGAGCCGGGGGATCCTACGAGCAGTACTTC	CASSLRAGGSYEQYF
.	TRBV5-6	TRBJ2-1	.	TGTGCCAGCAGCTTGCGCCGGAGTACCTACAATGAGCAGTTCTTC	CASSLRRSTYNEQFF
.	TRBV28	TRBJ2-7	TRBD2	TGTGCCAGCAGCCTTACTAGCGGGAGCTTTCGGGGCGAGCAGTACTTC	CASSLTSGSFRGEQYF
.	TRBV30	TRBJ1-2	.	TGTGCCTGGAGTGTATATGATGGCTACACCTTC	CAWSVYDGYTF
once	TRBV7-3	TRBJ2-2	TRBD2	TGTGCCAGCAGGACTAGCGCGAACACCGGGGAGCTGTTTTTT	CASRTSANTGELFF
.	TRBV28	TRBJ1-1	TRBD1	TGTGCCAGTACAGGGGACACTGAAGCTTTCTTT	CASTGDTEAFF
once	TRBV29-1	TRBJ2-7	.	TGCAGCGTCGGGAGCTACGAGCAGTACTTC	CSVGSYEQYF
.	TRBV4-1	TRBJ1-2	.	TGCGCCAGCAGCCAAGAGGGGGGGCAGGGTCACTATGGCTACACCTTC	CASSQEGGQGHYGYTF
.	TRBV7-3	TRBJ2-2	TRBD1	TGTGCCAGCAGTGAGGGACAGGGGGTTTCGACCGGGGAGCTGTTTTTT	CASSEGQGVSTGELFF
.	TRBV27	TRBJ2-7	TRBD2	TGTGCCAGCAGTCCATGGGAGGGAACCGAGCAGTACTTC	CASSPWEGTEQYF
.	TRBV12-5	TRBJ2-3	TRBD2	TGTGCTAGTGGTTTATATTCCGCGGGGGGTCCAGATACGCAGTATTTT	CASGLYSAGGPDTQYF
.	TRBV6-2/TRBV6-3	TRBJ1-5	.	TGTGCCAGCAGTCCGGAGTCGGATCGGCCCCAGCATTTT	CASSPESDRPQHF
.	TRBV7-2	TRBJ2-3	TRBD2	TGTGCCAGCAGCCCACTACTAGCGGGCTGGGATACGCAGTATTTT	CASSPLLAGWDTQYF
.	TRBV21-1	TRBJ1-4	.	TGTGCCAGCATACAGGGACGCCCTAATGAAAAACTGTTTTTT	CASIQGRPNEKLFF
.	TRBV15	TRBJ1-4	.	TGTGCCACCAGCCGCGGGGAGAATGAAAAACTGTTTTTT	CATSRGENEKLFF
.	TRBV25-1	TRBJ1-4	TRBD1	TGTGCCAGCAGGAGGGGACAGGGAGGGACTAATGAAAAACTGTTTTTT	CASRRGQGGTNEKLFF
.	TRBV7-3	TRBJ2-1	TRBD2	TGTGCCAGCAGCCCCAGTAGCGGGAGGTCCTACAATGAGCAGTTCTTC	CASSPSSGRSYNEQFF
once	TRBV28	TRBJ2-7	.	TGTGCCAGCAGTTTGCGGTTGTACGAGCAGTACTTC	CASSLRLYEQYF
.	TRBV5-4	TRBJ2-5	TRBD2	TGTGCCAGCAGCTTGGGGACTAGCGGGTTGGAGACCCAGTACTTC	CASSLGTSGLETQYF
once	TRBV19	TRBJ1-2	TRBD1	TGTGCCAGTAGTATGCCACAGGGGTATGGCTACACCTTC	CASSMPQGYGYTF
once	TRBV5-1	TRBJ2-7	TRBD1	TGCGCCAGCAGCTTGGGTCAGGGGGCCCACGAGCAGTACTTC	CASSLGQGAHEQYF
.	TRBV12-2	TRBJ2-7	.	TGTGCAAGTCGCCGGGACAGGAGCTACGAGCAGTACTTC	CASRRDRSYEQYF
once	TRBV27	TRBJ2-7	TRBD2	TGTGCCAGCAGTATTAGCGGGTACTTGGGCGAGCAGTACTTC	CASSISGYLGEQYF
.	TRBV7-9	TRBJ1-3	TRBD1	TGTGCCAGCAGCTTAATAAGGGGGCGATCAGGAAACACCATATATTTT	CASSLIRGRSGNTIYF
.	TRBV7-9	TRBJ1-2	TRBD1	TGTGCCAGCAGCTTAGGACAGGGATCGAAAGGCTACACCTTC	CASSLGQGSKGYTF
.	TRBV11-3	TRBJ2-2	.	TGTGCCAGCAGCTTAGGTCAGACGAACACCGGGGAGCTGTTTTTT	CASSLGQTNTGELFF
few	TRBV19	TRBJ1-4	.	TGTGCCAGTAGGCCGGGACAAGAAAAACTGTTTTTT	CASRPGQEKLFF
few	TRBV11-2	TRBJ1-5	.	TGTGCCAGCAGCTTGGAGCGGGGCCAGCAGCCCCAGCATTTT	CASSLERGQQPQHF
.	TRBV25-1	TRBJ1-5	.	TGTGCCAGCAGTGCTTCGGTAGGCAATCAGCCCCAGCATTTT	CASSASVGNQPQHF
.	TRBV4-3	TRBJ2-7	TRBD2	TGCGCCAGCAGCCAAGTACTAGCGGGAGGGTACGAGCAGTACTTC	CASSQVLAGGYEQYF